The 17 T cell receptor beta chains below all came from one sample that was sequenced in a study of regulatory T cells in long-lasting Graves disease. CDR3 regions were amplified by Arm-PCR using iRepertoire HTBI primers to build TCR beta libraries. TCRdb itself ran the multiplex PCR reads through MiXCR, one entry per CDR3 protein. Of around 360,000 distinct CDR3 sequences in the sample, 15% to 20% were seen once. As to time point: newly diagnosed GD, antithyroid drugs for less than 3 months. With RNA extracted from PBMCs as input, the TCR library was made. This sample was shared with a second study, whose subject was T cells in Graves' hyperthyroidism and ophthalmopathy.

This sample comprised peripheral blood mononuclear cells (PBMCs), obtained at new diagnosis, from a patient treated with antithyroid drugs. Every receptor here comes from a woman aged 18-35 years with Graves disease.

The sample holds a few counts of this clonotype. The chain recombines TRBV28 with TRBJ1-2; 10 nucleotides align to TRBD1. This CDR3 spans 14 amino acids. V dropped 8 bases and J dropped 6; count of bases not matched to a gene: 9. Germline V gene sequence: CDR1 MDHEN, CDR2 SYDVKM. The CDR3 is CASGWDRGANGYTF. The CDR3 nucleotides are TGTGCCAGCGGCTGGGACAGGGGTGCCAATGGCTACACCTTC.

The V call is TRBV6-2 or TRBV6-3, the J call TRBJ1-1, with 11 bases matching TRBD1. Germline CDR1 MNHEY, CDR2 SVGEGT. The ends lost 9 bases at V and 3 bases at J; junction bases unmatched: 9. The CDR3 is 15 amino acids. Here the CDR3 DNA reads TGTGCCAGTCCGGACAGGGGGCTGTGGGACACTGAAGCTTTCTTT. Amino acids: CASPDRGLWDTEAFF.

In its sample, this clonotype was seen many times. The CDR3 protein is CASSEVHRSFTDTQYF. The DNA for the CDR3 is TGTGCCAGCAGTGAAGTTCATAGGAGCTTCACAGATACGCAGTATTTT. The chain has TRBV6-1 and TRBJ2-3; no firm D call. The germline CDR1 and CDR2 sequences are MNHNS and SASEGT. The length of the CDR3 is 16 residues. Trimming removed 1 base from V and 2 bases from J, with 13 bases in between.

This clonotype was seen at least ten times. The gene calls are TRBV11-2 and TRBJ2-7; D assignment may be TRBD1 or TRBD2 (5 bases each). The CDR3 extends over 16 amino acids. Germline V CDR1 and CDR2: SGHAT, FQNNGV. V lost 1 base, J lost 0 bases, and 13 bases lay in between. CDR3 coding DNA: TGTGCCAGCAGCTTAGTTACCGGGACGAGCTCCTACGAGCAGTACTTC. Its protein is CASSLVTGTSSYEQYF.

Many counts were recorded for this clonotype. The V gene is TRBV5-1, the J gene TRBJ2-1; possible D gene TRBD2, 5 bases. Trimming cost V 4 bases and J 0 bases, with 11 bases left between them. CDR3 length equals 15 residues. Germline-derived CDR1 and CDR2 are SGHRS and YFSETQ. The DNA of the CDR3 is TGCGCCAGCAGCGGTGAGGGAAGCTCCTACAATGAGCAGTTCTTC. It translates to CASSGEGSSYNEQFF.

The chain has TRBV6-2 or TRBV6-3 and TRBJ1-4; TRBD1 aligns across 7 bases. The CDR3 is 14 residues long. Looked up from germline, CDR1 is MNHEY and CDR2 is SVGEGT. V lost 8 bases and J lost 2; bases outside the gene matches: 5. The CDR3 DNA is TGTGCCAGCGGTAAGACAGGGACTAATGAAAAACTGTTTTTT. This encodes CASGKTGTNEKLFF.

In this sample, this clonotype turned up many times. This chain links TRBV20-1 with TRBJ2-1, with 9 bases lining up with TRBD2. Germline CDR1 DFQATT, CDR2 SNEGSKA (reference sequence). CDR3 length equals 16 residues. V lost 1 base to trimming and J lost 3 bases; unmatched junction nucleotides: 7. This CDR3 is CSARAKSGGLYNEQFF. The CDR3 nucleotides are TGCAGTGCTAGAGCCAAAAGCGGGGGGCTCTACAATGAGCAGTTCTTC.

This clonotype was counted many times. The chain couples TRBV30 to TRBJ2-5; perhaps TRBD1 as D (6 bases). CDR1 is GTSNPN, CDR2 SVGIG, per germline (reference sequence). V lost 1 base, J lost 2 bases, and 8 bases lay in between. This CDR3 contains 13 residues. The CDR3 spells CAWSGDRQETQYF. As DNA, the CDR3 is TGTGCCTGGAGTGGAGACAGGCAAGAGACCCAGTACTTC.

This clonotype was observed many times. The rearrangement joins TRBV7-2 to TRBJ2-7; possible D gene TRBD2, 6 bases. V lost 1 base and J lost 0, with 10 bases in between. The CDR3 length is 15 residues. In germline, CDR1 is SGHTA, CDR2 FQGNSA. CDR3 DNA sequence: TGTGCCAGCAGCTTAGTCTCGGAGGGCTCCTACGAGCAGTACTTC. This sequence encodes CASSLVSEGSYEQYF.

This clonotype has only a few counts. This CDR3 is CAISQTNEKLFF. The CDR3 nucleotides are TGTGCCATCAGTCAAACTAATGAAAAACTGTTTTTT. The chain is built from TRBV10-3 and TRBJ1-4; no firm D call. The CDR3 totals 12 residues. CDR1 and CDR2 (germline): ENHRY, SYGVKD. The germline V and J ends were trimmed by 5 bases and 1 base, with 2 bases remaining between them.

In its sample, this clonotype was seen many times. The V gene is TRBV28, the J gene TRBJ2-7; 8 bases agree with TRBD1. Unmatched junction bases numbered 10, after V lost 6 bases and J lost 0 bases. Germline-derived CDR1 and CDR2 are MDHEN and SYDVKM. The CDR3 sequence is 16 residues long. The CDR3 DNA sequence: TGTGCCAGCAGCCCCGGACAGGGCCGGAGCTCCTACGAGCAGTACTTC. Protein sequence: CASSPGQGRSSYEQYF.

Many counts were recorded for this clonotype. Here the CDR3 reads CASSLASGSLNEQFF. The CDR3 DNA sequence: TGTGCCAGCAGCTTAGCCTCGGGGAGTTTGAATGAGCAGTTCTTC. The J gene is TRBJ2-1, the V gene TRBV7-2, with D possibly being TRBD2 (5 bases). The V gene lost 0 bases and the J gene lost 7 bases, with 13 bases spanning the gap. The V gene's germline CDR1 is SGHTA and CDR2 FQGNSA. The CDR3 sequence is 15 residues long.

Note on this clonotype: A much larger clone sits a single nucleotide away, making a read error possible. The chain recombines TRBV6-1 with TRBJ1-1; D is possibly TRBD1 (5 bases). The V end was cut by 6 bases, the J end by 4 bases, with 21 bases between. Germline values: CDR1 MNHNS, CDR2 SASEGT. The CDR3 is 16 amino acids. DNA of the CDR3: TGTGCCAGCAGCGACGGAGGATTAGGGGAGGGCACTGAAGCTTTCTTT. Amino acids: CASSDGGLGEGTEAFF.

This clonotype was picked up a small number of times. This CDR3 reads CASSLHPVGYNEQFF. CDR3 sequence (DNA): TGTGCCAGCAGTTTACACCCGGTGGGCTACAATGAGCAGTTCTTC. The chain links TRBV12-3 or TRBV12-4 to TRBJ2-1; D uncertain. V lost 2 bases, J lost 3 bases, and 11 bases lay in between. The CDR3 has 15 amino acids.

This clonotype was counted a few times. V is TRBV5-1 and J is TRBJ2-3; D is unclear. Germline V gene data show CDR1 as SGHRS and CDR2 as YFSETQ. The CDR3 runs to 14 residues. The V and J ends lost 0 bases and 1 base respectively, with 6 bases between them. This CDR3 is CASSLVVGTDTQYF. The CDR3 nucleotides read TGCGCCAGCAGCTTGGTTGTTGGCACAGATACGCAGTATTTT.

This clonotype appeared many times. The chain is built from TRBV28 and TRBJ1-2; D perhaps matches TRBD1 (6 bases). There are 15 residues in the CDR3. CDR1 MDHEN and CDR2 SYDVKM come from the germline V gene. With 3 bases removed from V and 5 bases from J, the gap between germline ends came to 16 bases. The CDR3 DNA reads TGTGCCAGCAGTTTCCCCTCTTACAGGGAATATGGCTACACCTTC. It yields the protein CASSFPSYREYGYTF.

This clonotype was detected many times. The rearrangement joins TRBV30 to TRBJ2-1, with TRBD2 matching 9 bases. This CDR3 has 15 amino acids. The germline V gene has CDR1 GTSNPN and CDR2 SVGIG (reference sequence). Trimming at V came to 7 bases and at J to 8 bases, leaving 15 bases not matched to a gene. Written as DNA, the CDR3 is TGTGCCTCGCGAACTACTCGCGGGGGGGCGGATGAGCAGTTCTTC. It is translated as CASRTTRGGADEQFF.